The entry below describes one T cell receptor beta chain. Measured with immunoSEQ multiplex PCR; TCRdb has only the in-frame clones, and not every one. Found here are more than 40,000 clones, approximately 78% of them singletons; the top ten hold 12% to 15%. This specimen belongs to a study of blood T cell repertoires in COVID-19. Study overall: Some COVID-19 samples were acute and others convalescent; all came from the United States, Italy and Spain.

CDR1 is SGHRS and CDR2 is YFSETQ in the germline V gene. The CDR3 has 13 amino acids. Trimming pared 4 bases from V and 2 bases from J, leaving 9 bases between. Sequenced input: peripheral blood. This TCR derives from a human donor with acute or convalescent COVID-19. The donor label of this sample is uncertain. The chain combines TRBV5-1 with TRBJ2-5; D is ambiguous. In DNA form, the CDR3 reads TGCGCCAGCAGCCCTCTTGTACAAGAGACCCAGTACTTC. Its protein product is CASSPLVQETQYF.